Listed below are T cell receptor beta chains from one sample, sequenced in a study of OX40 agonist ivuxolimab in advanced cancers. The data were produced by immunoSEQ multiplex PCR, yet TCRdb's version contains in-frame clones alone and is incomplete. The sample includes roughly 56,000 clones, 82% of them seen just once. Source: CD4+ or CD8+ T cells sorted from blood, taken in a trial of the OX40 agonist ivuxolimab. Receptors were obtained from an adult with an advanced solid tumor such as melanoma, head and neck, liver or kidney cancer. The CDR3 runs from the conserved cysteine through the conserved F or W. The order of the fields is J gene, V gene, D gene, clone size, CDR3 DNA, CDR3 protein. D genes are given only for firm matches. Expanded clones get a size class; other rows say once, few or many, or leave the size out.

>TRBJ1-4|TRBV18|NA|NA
TGTGCCAGCTCCATGGACAGAGCTAATGAAAAACTGTTTTTT
CASSMDRANEKLFF
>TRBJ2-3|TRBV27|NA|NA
TGTGCCAGCAGTTTGTTTAGAGGTGGAGATACGCAGTATTTT
CASSLFRGGDTQYF
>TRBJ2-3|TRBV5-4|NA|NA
TGTGCCAGCAGCCTGACGGCATCAGATACGCAGTATTTT
CASSLTASDTQYF
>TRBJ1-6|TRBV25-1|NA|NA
TGTGCCAGCAGTGAATCCAGGCCCTCACCCCTCCACTTT
CASSESRPSPLHF
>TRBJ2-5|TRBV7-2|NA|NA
TGTGCCAGCAGCAGGCAGGGGGGTTCAGAGACCCAGTACTTC
CASSRQGGSETQYF
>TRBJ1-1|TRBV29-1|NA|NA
TGCAGCGTTGCCCGGGGGATGAACACTGAAGCTTTCTTT
CSVARGMNTEAFF
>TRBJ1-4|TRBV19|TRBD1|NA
TGTGCCAGTAGGACAGGGAATAATGAAAAACTGTTTTTT
CASRTGNNEKLFF
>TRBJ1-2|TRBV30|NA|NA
TGTGCCTGGAGTCAGGGAGGAGGAGTTGGCTACACCTTC
CAWSQGGGVGYTF
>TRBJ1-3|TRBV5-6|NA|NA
TGTGCCAGCAGCTTGGTCGGATTTGAAAACACCATATATTTT
CASSLVGFENTIYF
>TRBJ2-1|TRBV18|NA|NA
TGTGCCAGCTCACCAAGGCAGAGAAGGGACAATGAGCAGTTCTTC
CASSPRQRRDNEQFF
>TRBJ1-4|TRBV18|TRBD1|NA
TGTGCCAGCTCGGCAGGGGGCTCGAATGAAAAACTGTTTTTT
CASSAGGSNEKLFF
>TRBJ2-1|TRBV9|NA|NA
TGTGCCAGCAGCGTAGGCGGGTCCCGTTCCTACAATGAGCAGTTCTTC
CASSVGGSRSYNEQFF
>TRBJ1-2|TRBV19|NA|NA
TGTGCCAGTAGTTCCCAGGGAGGTAACTATGGCTACACCTTC
CASSSQGGNYGYTF
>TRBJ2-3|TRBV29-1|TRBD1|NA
TGCAGCGTTGAGGACAGGGGCACAGATACGCAGTATTTT
CSVEDRGTDTQYF
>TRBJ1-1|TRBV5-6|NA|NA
TGTGCCAGCAGAAATCTCGGAGGGAACACTGAAGCTTTCTTT
CASRNLGGNTEAFF
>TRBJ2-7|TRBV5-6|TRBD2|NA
TGTGCCAGCAGCCTGGCTGGTTTTGCTAGCGGGGAGTACGAGCAGTACTTC
CASSLAGFASGEYEQYF
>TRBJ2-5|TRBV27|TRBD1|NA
TGTGCCAGCAGTCCTACAGGGGCCGTGGGGACCCAGTACTTC
CASSPTGAVGTQYF
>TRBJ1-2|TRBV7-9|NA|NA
TGTGCCAGCAGCTTAGACCAGGGAACGAGAGGCTACACCTTC
CASSLDQGTRGYTF
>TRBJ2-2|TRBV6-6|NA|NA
TGTGCCAGCAGTGGGGGGATACGGGGCACCGGGGAGCTGTTTTTT
CASSGGIRGTGELFF
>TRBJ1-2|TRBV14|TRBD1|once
TGTGCCAGCAGCCAAGGACAGGGATATGGCTACACCTTC
CASSQGQGYGYTF
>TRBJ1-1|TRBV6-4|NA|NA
TGTGCCAGCAGTGAAATCGGGAGTTCGAACACTGAAGCTTTCTTT
CASSEIGSSNTEAFF
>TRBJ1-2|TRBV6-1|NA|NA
TGTGCCAGCAGCTACGACGGAAACTATGGCTACACCTTC
CASSYDGNYGYTF
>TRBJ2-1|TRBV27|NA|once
TGTGCCAGTCAAGACAGGAGCTCCTACAATGAGCAGTTCTTC
CASQDRSSYNEQFF
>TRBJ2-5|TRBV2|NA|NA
TGTGCCAGCACCGGGGACGAAAAAGAGACCCAGTACTTC
CASTGDEKETQYF
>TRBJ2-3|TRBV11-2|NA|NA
TGTGCCAGCAGCCAGGTTACAGATACGCAGTATTTT
CASSQVTDTQYF
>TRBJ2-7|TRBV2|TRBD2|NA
TGTGCCAGCAGTGTCCCGTCCCGTATGTTAGCGGGTACCTCCTACGAGCAGTACTTC
CASSVPSRMLAGTSYEQYF
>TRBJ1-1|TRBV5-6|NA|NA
TGTGCCAGCAGCTTCACCGGGGACGTAGCTTTCTTT
CASSFTGDVAFF
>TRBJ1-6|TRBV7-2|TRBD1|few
TGTGCCAGCAGCTCCTCAGGGGGGGTCCAGACCCTCCACTTT
CASSSSGGVQTLHF
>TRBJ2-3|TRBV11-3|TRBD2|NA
TGTGCCAGCAGCTCGGGACTAGCCGCTCCTAGCACAGATACGCAGTATTTT
CASSSGLAAPSTDTQYF
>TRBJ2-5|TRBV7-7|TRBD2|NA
TGTGCTAGCAGCTCTAGGGGAGGCCTAGCGGGGGGTCAAGAGACCCAGTACTTC
CASSSRGGLAGGQETQYF
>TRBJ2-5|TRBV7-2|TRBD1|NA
TGTGCCAGCAGCGCTGACAGGGGAGAGACCCAGTACTTC
CASSADRGETQYF
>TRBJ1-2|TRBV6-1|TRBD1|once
TGTGCCAGCAGGGACAGGGTTAGTGGCTACACCTTC
CASRDRVSGYTF
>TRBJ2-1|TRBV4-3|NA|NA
TGCGCCAGCAGCCAAGAGACGCAGTACTACAATGAGCAGTTCTTC
CASSQETQYYNEQFF
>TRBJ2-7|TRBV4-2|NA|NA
TGTGCCAGCAGCCAGATCCTCAGGGGATCGTCCTACGAGCAGTACTTC
CASSQILRGSSYEQYF
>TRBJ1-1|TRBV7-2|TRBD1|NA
TGTGCCAGCAGTCGACAGGGGAAAGGGACTGAAGCTTTCTTT
CASSRQGKGTEAFF
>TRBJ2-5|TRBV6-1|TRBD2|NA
TGTGCCAGCAGTGAATCCCCTAGCGGGAGGTGGGAGACCCAGTACTTC
CASSESPSGRWETQYF
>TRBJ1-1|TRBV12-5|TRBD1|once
TGTGCTAGTGGTTTGGCGGACAGGGCCACTGAAGCTTTCTTT
CASGLADRATEAFF
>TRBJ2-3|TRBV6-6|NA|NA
TGTGCCAGTGCCTCCGCCGGCCCCACAGATACGCAGTATTTT
CASASAGPTDTQYF
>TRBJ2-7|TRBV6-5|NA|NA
TGTGCCAGCAGCGGCGCAGGGAGCTACGAGCAGTACTTC
CASSGAGSYEQYF
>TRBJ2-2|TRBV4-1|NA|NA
TGCGCCAGCAGCTTAAGCGGGGAGCTGTTTTTT
CASSLSGELFF
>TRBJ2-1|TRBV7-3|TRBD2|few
TGTGCCAGCAGCTTAAAAGCGGGAGATATCAATGAGCAGTTCTTC
CASSLKAGDINEQFF
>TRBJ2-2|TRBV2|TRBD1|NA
TGTGCCAGCAGGGGGGACAGGAACACCGGGGAGCTGTTTTTT
CASRGDRNTGELFF
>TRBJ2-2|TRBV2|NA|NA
TGTGCCAGCAGTGAACTGGGACCCTCGAACACCGGGGAGCTGTTTTTT
CASSELGPSNTGELFF
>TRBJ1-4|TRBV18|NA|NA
TGTGCCAGCTCACCAGAGCAGGACGAAAAACTGTTTTTT
CASSPEQDEKLFF
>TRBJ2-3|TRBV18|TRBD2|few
TGTGCCAGCTCACCACCGCTAACTAGCGGGGGGCACACAGATACGCAGTATTTT
CASSPPLTSGGHTDTQYF